Listed below are T cell receptor beta chains from one sample, sequenced in a study of chemoradiotherapy in HPV16-positive cancers. Here immunoSEQ multiplex PCR was the method, and the copy in TCRdb shows in-frame clones only, minus some. The data contain some 5,100 clones, approximately 90% of them singletons. The sequenced sample was tumor tissue, obtained from a patient who underwent chemoradiotherapy. Source of these receptors: a human donor with HPV-associated anogenital cancer. Both conserved end residues are part of each CDR3. Each record gives: J gene, clone size, V gene, D gene, CDR3 protein, CDR3 DNA. The D gene is left open where the match is weak. Expanded clones are given a class, and other clones once, few, many or no size at all.

J gene: TRBJ2-5; clone size: -; V gene: TRBV30; D gene: TRBD2; CDR3 protein: CACGTSGRAQETQYF; CDR3 DNA: TGTGCCTGCGGGACTAGCGGGAGGGCCCAAGAGACCCAGTACTTC
J gene: TRBJ2-5; clone size: -; V gene: TRBV6-1; D gene: -; CDR3 protein: CASSDFRGRETQYF; CDR3 DNA: TGTGCCAGCAGTGACTTCAGGGGAAGAGAGACCCAGTACTTC
J gene: TRBJ2-2; clone size: -; V gene: TRBV19; D gene: -; CDR3 protein: CASSRRGSGNTGELFF; CDR3 DNA: TGTGCCAGTAGCCGACGAGGTAGCGGGAACACCGGGGAGCTGTTTTTT
J gene: TRBJ2-7; clone size: -; V gene: TRBV10-2; D gene: TRBD1; CDR3 protein: CASIDRGRNYEQYF; CDR3 DNA: TGCGCCAGCATTGACAGGGGTCGAAACTACGAGCAGTACTTC
J gene: TRBJ2-2; clone size: -; V gene: TRBV6-5; D gene: -; CDR3 protein: CASINPGTGELFF; CDR3 DNA: TGTGCCAGCATCAACCCCGGAACCGGGGAGCTGTTTTTT
J gene: TRBJ2-2; clone size: -; V gene: TRBV12-5; D gene: -; CDR3 protein: CASGGYKGGTGELFF; CDR3 DNA: TGTGCTAGTGGAGGATACAAGGGTGGCACCGGGGAGCTGTTTTTT
J gene: TRBJ1-6; clone size: -; V gene: TRBV2; D gene: TRBD1; CDR3 protein: CASSVQGPNSPLHF; CDR3 DNA: TGTGCCAGCAGTGTACAGGGGCCCAATTCACCCCTCCACTTT
J gene: TRBJ2-7; clone size: -; V gene: TRBV19; D gene: -; CDR3 protein: CASMGQDGYEQYF; CDR3 DNA: TGTGCCAGTATGGGCCAGGATGGCTACGAGCAGTACTTC
J gene: TRBJ1-1; clone size: -; V gene: TRBV10-3; D gene: -; CDR3 protein: CAISEHHTEAFF; CDR3 DNA: TGTGCCATCAGCGAACACCACACTGAAGCTTTCTTT
J gene: TRBJ2-2; clone size: -; V gene: TRBV19; D gene: -; CDR3 protein: CASSMAGYTGELFF; CDR3 DNA: TGTGCCAGTAGTATGGCGGGGTACACCGGGGAGCTGTTTTTT
J gene: TRBJ1-5; clone size: -; V gene: TRBV28; D gene: -; CDR3 protein: CASSLPADSRGNQPQHF; CDR3 DNA: TGTGCCAGCAGTTTACCGGCGGACTCGCGGGGCAATCAGCCCCAGCATTTT
J gene: TRBJ1-1; clone size: -; V gene: TRBV29-1; D gene: -; CDR3 protein: CSVQPTIRDTEAFF; CDR3 DNA: TGCAGCGTCCAACCTACAATTAGGGACACTGAAGCTTTCTTT
J gene: TRBJ2-1; clone size: -; V gene: TRBV6-5; D gene: -; CDR3 protein: CASSYEDSYNEQFF; CDR3 DNA: TGTGCCAGCAGTTACGAGGACTCCTACAATGAGCAGTTCTTC
J gene: TRBJ2-7; clone size: -; V gene: TRBV30; D gene: -; CDR3 protein: CAWTPQAGGQYF; CDR3 DNA: TGTGCCTGGACCCCTCAGGCCGGCGGGCAGTACTTC
J gene: TRBJ2-6; clone size: -; V gene: TRBV10-3; D gene: -; CDR3 protein: CASWGGAAGANVLTF; CDR3 DNA: TGTGCCAGCTGGGGGGGCGCGGCCGGGGCCAACGTCCTGACTTTC
J gene: TRBJ2-5; clone size: few; V gene: TRBV4-2; D gene: -; CDR3 protein: CASSRDRVQETQYF; CDR3 DNA: TGTGCCAGCAGCCGCGATCGGGTACAAGAGACCCAGTACTTC
J gene: TRBJ1-2; clone size: once; V gene: TRBV19; D gene: TRBD1; CDR3 protein: CASSIRSGSTGKDYTF; CDR3 DNA: TGTGCCAGTAGTATCCGATCCGGATCGACAGGGAAAGACTACACCTTC
J gene: TRBJ2-1; clone size: -; V gene: TRBV27; D gene: -; CDR3 protein: CASSTRRGLGNEQFF; CDR3 DNA: TGTGCCAGCAGTACCAGGAGGGGGCTTGGGAATGAGCAGTTCTTC
J gene: TRBJ2-3; clone size: -; V gene: TRBV11-1; D gene: -; CDR3 protein: CASSSSGTSTDTQYF; CDR3 DNA: TGTGCCAGCAGCTCGTCCGGGACCAGCACAGATACGCAGTATTTT
J gene: TRBJ2-5; clone size: -; V gene: TRBV7-2; D gene: -; CDR3 protein: CASSRPQETQYF; CDR3 DNA: TGTGCCAGCAGCCGCCCCCAAGAGACCCAGTACTTC
J gene: TRBJ1-2; clone size: -; V gene: TRBV6-1; D gene: TRBD1; CDR3 protein: CASSGTSDRGSGYGYTF; CDR3 DNA: TGTGCCAGCAGTGGTACTAGCGACAGGGGCTCGGGCTATGGCTACACCTTC
J gene: TRBJ2-2; clone size: -; V gene: TRBV25-1; D gene: -; CDR3 protein: CASRDGPGEAGELFF; CDR3 DNA: TGTGCCAGCAGAGACGGACCGGGAGAGGCCGGGGAGCTGTTTTTT
J gene: TRBJ1-2; clone size: -; V gene: TRBV6-1; D gene: TRBD1; CDR3 protein: CASSSTGQGQGYTF; CDR3 DNA: TGTGCCAGCAGTAGCACGGGACAGGGACAAGGCTACACCTTC
J gene: TRBJ2-3; clone size: -; V gene: TRBV4-1; D gene: -; CDR3 protein: CASSQSAGRADTQYF; CDR3 DNA: TGCGCCAGCAGCCAATCGGCGGGCCGAGCGGATACGCAGTATTTT
J gene: TRBJ1-2; clone size: -; V gene: TRBV19; D gene: -; CDR3 protein: CASGEAQGHYGYTF; CDR3 DNA: TGTGCCAGTGGGGAAGCACAGGGCCACTATGGCTACACCTTC
J gene: TRBJ1-3; clone size: -; V gene: TRBV7-6; D gene: -; CDR3 protein: CASSYDCTIYF; CDR3 DNA: TGTGCCAGCAGCTACGATTGCACCATATATTTT
J gene: TRBJ2-3; clone size: few; V gene: TRBV30; D gene: TRBD2; CDR3 protein: CAWSKRERDTQYF; CDR3 DNA: TGTGCCTGGAGTAAGCGGGAAAGGGATACGCAGTATTTT
J gene: TRBJ2-2; clone size: once; V gene: TRBV11-3; D gene: -; CDR3 protein: CASSSTGELFF; CDR3 DNA: TGTGCCAGCAGCAGTACCGGGGAGCTGTTTTTT